The rows below give T cell receptor beta chains drawn from one sample of a study of cytomegalovirus exposure and HLA in healthy donors. Repertoires were generated with immunoSEQ multiplex PCR, while TCRdb's copy carries only in-frame clones and drops some. The sample gives 40,000 to 50,000 clones, roughly 76% of which show up once; 5% to 6.5% is in the top ten. The sample comprised PBMCs. The receptors stem from a man in his thirties or forties in good health and CMV-seronegative. Both conserved end residues are part of each CDR3. Each record gives: D gene, J gene, V gene, clone size, CDR3 protein, CDR3 DNA. The D gene is left open where the match is weak. Clone size appears in some rows only: once, few, many, or a class for an expanded clone.

NA | TRBJ1-4 | TRBV27 | NA | CASSFGQSTNEKLFF | TGTGCCAGCAGTTTTGGACAATCAACTAATGAAAAACTGTTTTTT
TRBD2 | TRBJ2-7 | TRBV6-6 | NA | CASSLGTSNEQYF | TGTGCCAGCAGCCTCGGGACTAGCAACGAGCAGTACTTC
NA | TRBJ1-4 | TRBV11-2 | few | CASSPTGRIEKLFF | TGTGCCAGCAGCCCAACCGGGAGGATCGAAAAACTGTTTTTT
NA | TRBJ1-1 | TRBV5-8 | NA | CASSLAPTAAEAFF | TGTGCCAGCAGCTTGGCTCCAACGGCGGCTGAAGCTTTCTTT
NA | TRBJ2-2 | TRBV5-4 | once | CASRPTIGGELFF | TGTGCCAGCAGGCCTACTATCGGGGGGGAGCTGTTTTTT
NA | TRBJ1-1 | TRBV29-1 | NA | CSVGALEAFF | TGCAGCGTTGGGGCCCTAGAAGCTTTCTTT
TRBD1 | TRBJ2-2 | TRBV27 | NA | CASSFYRGTTGELFF | TGTGCCAGCAGTTTCTACAGGGGGACGACCGGGGAGCTGTTTTTT
NA | TRBJ2-1 | TRBV6-1 | NA | CASSGWGASSYNEQFF | TGTGCCAGCAGTGGTTGGGGAGCTAGTTCCTACAATGAGCAGTTCTTC
NA | TRBJ1-2 | TRBV2 | NA | CASRFSGDGYTF | TGTGCCAGCAGATTCTCAGGGGATGGCTACACCTTC
NA | TRBJ2-1 | TRBV11-1 | NA | CASSLISPGDPFF | TGTGCCAGCAGCTTAATTAGTCCGGGAGATCCGTTCTTC
NA | TRBJ2-4 | TRBV23-1 | NA | CASSQPTGTIQYF | TGCGCCAGCAGTCAACCAACAGGGACCATTCAGTACTTC
NA | TRBJ2-1 | TRBV7-8 | NA | CASSLPGSYNEQFF | TGTGCCAGCAGCTTACCGGGATCCTACAATGAGCAGTTCTTC
TRBD1 | TRBJ2-5 | TRBV29-1 | NA | CSATGFQETQYF | TGCAGCGCGACAGGGTTCCAAGAGACCCAGTACTTC
TRBD2 | TRBJ2-5 | TRBV18 | NA | CASSPLAGGRQETQYF | TGTGCCAGCTCACCATTAGCGGGAGGGAGACAAGAGACCCAGTACTTC
TRBD1 | TRBJ2-7 | TRBV27 | NA | CASSLSGQGSYEQYF | TGTGCCAGCAGTTTATCGGGACAGGGTTCCTACGAGCAGTACTTC
NA | TRBJ2-7 | TRBV7-9 | NA | CASSLAEGYEQYF | TGTGCCAGCAGCTTAGCGGAGGGCTACGAGCAGTACTTC
NA | TRBJ2-5 | TRBV6-6 | NA | CASSWDLLETQYF | TGTGCCAGCAGCTGGGACTTATTGGAGACCCAGTACTTC
TRBD2 | TRBJ2-1 | TRBV6-1 | NA | CASRDSGSTNEQFF | TGTGCCAGCAGAGATAGCGGGAGTACGAATGAGCAGTTCTTC
TRBD1 | TRBJ1-1 | TRBV7-6 | NA | CASSPGQGAWTEAFF | TGTGCCAGCAGCCCGGGACAGGGGGCATGGACTGAAGCTTTCTTT
TRBD2 | TRBJ2-7 | TRBV6-5 | NA | CASRTLLAINYEQYF | TGTGCCAGCAGAACCCTACTAGCGATAAACTACGAGCAGTACTTC
TRBD2 | TRBJ2-7 | TRBV5-1 | few | CASSLVLAGLIEQYF | TGCGCCAGCAGCTTGGTACTAGCGGGTTTAATCGAGCAGTACTTC
NA | TRBJ2-2 | TRBV6-1 | NA | CASSDRWGAGELFF | TGTGCCAGCAGTGATCGTTGGGGAGCCGGGGAGCTGTTTTTT
NA | TRBJ1-2 | TRBV6-5 | NA | CASLAGWDYGYTF | TGTGCCAGCCTGGCGGGATGGGACTATGGCTACACCTTC
TRBD1 | TRBJ2-1 | TRBV5-1 | NA | CASSRGTGLNEQFF | TGCGCCAGCAGCCGGGGGACAGGGCTCAATGAGCAGTTCTTC
TRBD1 | TRBJ1-5 | TRBV2 | NA | CASSGTGIQPQHF | TGTGCCAGCAGTGGGACAGGGATTCAGCCCCAGCATTTT
TRBD2 | TRBJ2-3 | TRBV5-1 | once | CASSLGTSGTDTQYF | TGCGCCAGCAGCCTTGGCACTAGCGGCACAGATACGCAGTATTTT
NA | TRBJ1-2 | TRBV9 | once | CASNRDNYPTYGYTF | TGTGCCAGCAACCGGGACAACTATCCTACTTATGGCTACACCTTC